This T cell receptor (beta chain) was profiled in a study of T cell repertoires in cytomegalovirus infection. The germline CDR1 and CDR2 sequences are SGHKS and YYEKEE (reference sequence). The CDR3 runs 16 residues. V lost 0 bases, J lost 1 base, and 11 bases lay in between. TCRdb passed the reads through MiXCR, listing each CDR3 protein once. This table has more than 400,000 distinct CDR3 sequences, around 27% appearing once. The receptor comes from a human donor in good health (CMV status not recorded). Some clones in this sample may be carry-over from other donors' samples. Sequencing was carried out using PBMCs. The chain is built from TRBV5-5 and TRBJ1-3, with unresolved D. The DNA of the CDR3 is TGTGCCAGCAGCTTGGAACACGGTATATCTGGAAACACCATATATTTT. This encodes CASSLEHGISGNTIYF.